This entry describes one T cell receptor beta chain. No antigen is known for it. Per the original data handling: Junction-only immunoSEQ data arrived without quality scores, meaning filtering differed. The repertoire was sequenced with immunoSEQ multiplex PCR; TCRdb's copy has only in-frame clones and lacks some. The D gene and trimming were derived from the DNA, and the V and J assignments and clone size from that table. The sample consists of millions of clones, over 85% of them appearing once. This specimen comes from a study of shared clonotypes between healthy human individuals. General study findings and limits: Among donors, the sharing of clonotypes was expected to be influenced by sequencing depth. The study found roughly 5% of naive CD4 clonotypes shared across several donors.

Germline V gene data show CDR1 as SGHTA and CDR2 as FQGNSA. The length of the CDR3 is 14 residues. Trimming took 1 base from V and 7 from J, leaving 14 bases between them. Adult Caucasians living in Nashville, Tennessee made up all of the donors. The TCR comes from a man aged 18 to 29 in good health. The J gene is TRBJ2-7, the V gene TRBV7-2, with a weak D call TRBD2 (8 bases). The sample was naive CD4+ T cells sorted from blood. Subset indicated: CD45RA+ positively selected. The CDR3 DNA reads as TGTGCCAGCAGCTTAGGACAGGGACTAGGGGAGCAGTACTTC. The encoded protein is CASSLGQGLGEQYF. The variable domain in full, with the rest retrieved from reference TRBV7-2 and TRBJ2-7, is GAGVSQSPSNKVTEKGKDVELRCDPISGHTALYWYRQSLGQGLEFLIYFQGNSAPDKSGLPSDRFSAERTGGSVSTLTIQRTQQEDSAVYLCASSLGQGLGEQYFGPGTRLTVT.